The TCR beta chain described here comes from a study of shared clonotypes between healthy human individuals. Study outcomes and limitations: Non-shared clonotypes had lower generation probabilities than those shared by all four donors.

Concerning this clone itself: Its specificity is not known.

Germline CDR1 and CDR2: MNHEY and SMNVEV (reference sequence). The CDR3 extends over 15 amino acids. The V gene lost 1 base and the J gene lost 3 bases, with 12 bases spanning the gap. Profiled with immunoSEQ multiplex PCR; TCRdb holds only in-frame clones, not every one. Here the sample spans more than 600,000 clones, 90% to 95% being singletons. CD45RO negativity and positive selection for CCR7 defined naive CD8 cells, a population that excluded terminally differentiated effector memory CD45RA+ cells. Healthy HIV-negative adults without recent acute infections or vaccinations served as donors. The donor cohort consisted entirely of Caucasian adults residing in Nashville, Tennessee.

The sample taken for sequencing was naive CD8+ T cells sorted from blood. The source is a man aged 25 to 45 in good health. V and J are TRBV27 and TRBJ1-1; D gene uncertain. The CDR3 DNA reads TGTGCCAGCAGTTTATTGCGGGAGTTGGACACTGAAGCTTTCTTT. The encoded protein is CASSLLRELDTEAFF.